This TCR beta chain was retrieved from a study of graft-versus-host responses after intestinal transplantation. Study-level background: Recipients across the board were started on anti-thymocyte globulin induction, then kept on tacrolimus and steroids for around three years.

Plates contained approximately 200,000 CFSE-labeled responder cells and approximately 200,000 irradiated, violet-dye-labeled stimulator cells. The data were produced by immunoSEQ multiplex PCR, yet TCRdb's version contains in-frame clones alone and is incomplete. The sample has about 12,000 clones, about a third seen once. CDR1 is SQVTM, CDR2 ANQGSEA, per germline. The CDR3 runs 15 residues. V lost 5 bases, J lost 2 bases, and 17 bases lay in between. Findings of the study overall: With peak circulating GvH clone levels came an association with early post-transplant HvG declines. Ileal or blood samples showed some GvH clones first, and such clones were also found in recipient marrow.

Specimen: alloreactive CD8+ T cells from a mixed lymphocyte reaction culture, collected before intestinal transplant. Indicated subset: CFSE-low proliferating T cells sorted from roughly six-day pre-transplant mixed lymphocyte reaction (GvH or HvG direction). The sequence was collected from a human patient who received an intestinal transplant. The chain couples TRBV29-1 to TRBJ2-3; D might be TRBD2 (5 bases). As DNA, the CDR3 is TGCAGCGTTCGTGCTGACGTCGGACTCACAGATACGCAGTATTTT. Amino acids: CSVRADVGLTDTQYF.